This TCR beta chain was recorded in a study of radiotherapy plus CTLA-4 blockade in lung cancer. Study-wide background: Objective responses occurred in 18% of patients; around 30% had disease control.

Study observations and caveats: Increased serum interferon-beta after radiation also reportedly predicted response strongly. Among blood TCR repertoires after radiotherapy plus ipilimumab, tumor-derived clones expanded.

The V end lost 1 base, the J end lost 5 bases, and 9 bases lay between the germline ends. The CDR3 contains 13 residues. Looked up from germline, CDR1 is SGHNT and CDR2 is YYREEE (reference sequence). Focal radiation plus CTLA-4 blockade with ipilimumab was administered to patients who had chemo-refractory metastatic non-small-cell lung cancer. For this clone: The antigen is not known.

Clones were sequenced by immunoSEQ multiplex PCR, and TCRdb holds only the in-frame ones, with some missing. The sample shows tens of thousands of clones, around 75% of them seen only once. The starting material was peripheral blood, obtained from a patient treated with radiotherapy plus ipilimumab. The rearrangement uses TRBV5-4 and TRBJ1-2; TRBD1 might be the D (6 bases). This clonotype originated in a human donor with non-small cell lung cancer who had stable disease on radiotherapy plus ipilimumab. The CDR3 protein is CASSLRGGYGYTF. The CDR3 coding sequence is TGTGCCAGCAGCTTGAGGGGGGGATATGGCTACACCTTC.